Given below is one T cell receptor beta chain in context. The data were taken from a study of blood T cell repertoires in COVID-19. Study background: The study drew acute and convalescent COVID-19 samples from the United States, Italy and Spain. T cells, B-cell-depleted T cells, or PBMCs provided the cDNA or gDNA that served as material.

V lost 3 bases and J lost 4; bases outside the gene matches: 5. The CDR3 length is 14 residues. Germline CDR1 and CDR2: SGDLS and YYNGEE. In the original analysis: Amplification with reference gene primers provided the estimates of nucleated cell counts. Generated by immunoSEQ multiplex PCR, the TCRdb table keeps only in-frame clones and is missing some. That table is the source of V, J and clone size, and D and trimming were worked out from the DNA. Here the sample spans around 250,000 clones, 86% being singletons. This TCR derives from a man between 18 and 35 years old with active or convalescent COVID-19. The sample comprised peripheral blood. This chain uses TRBV9 with TRBJ2-3; 7 bases map to TRBD2. The CDR3 loop is CASSAGGLADTQYF. CDR3 DNA: TGTGCCAGCAGCGCGGGGGGACTGGCAGATACGCAGTATTTT.